This TCR beta chain was sequenced for a study of T cell responses to AZD1222 COVID-19 vaccine. The study, taken as a whole, reports: Sampled repertoires all dated from after the peak T cell response. Donors in the cohort were predominantly white British and more often female, and clonal diversity was possibly underestimated. Of spike-specific TCRs, nearly half reportedly target regions left unmutated in variants.

Sequencing was performed with immunoSEQ multiplex PCR; in TCRdb, only in-frame clones are kept and a portion is missing. This sample has some 130,000 clones, with roughly 80% found just once. The CDR3 extends over 15 amino acids. V shed 4 bases, J shed 1 base, and the junction held 4 bases outside the gene matches. Germline-derived CDR1 and CDR2 are SGHNT and YYREEE (reference sequence). Worth noting for this clone: The antigen is undetermined.

The chain links TRBV5-4 to TRBJ1-1; 10 bases agree with TRBD1. The sample here was peripheral blood, taken on day 0 of AZD1222 vaccination. The sequence came from an adult in good health. The CDR3 loop reads CASSPRTGGNTEAFF. The CDR3 DNA reads as TGTGCCAGCAGCCCCCGGACAGGGGGGAACACTGAAGCTTTCTTT. Filled out from reference TRBV5-4 and TRBJ1-1, the complete variable domain reads ETGVTQSPTHLIKTRGQQVTLRCSSQSGHNTVSWYQQALGQGPQFIFQYYREEENGRGNFPPRFSGLQFPNYSSELNVNALELDDSALYLCASSPRTGGNTEAFFGQGTRLTVV.